This T cell receptor (beta chain) was retrieved from a study of T-cell reconstitution after alpha-beta-depleted transplantation in children. Study observations and caveats: Newly made T cells mostly supplied T-cell counts and diversity one year after transplant. Several patients had high TCRbeta diversity at day 60; it came from surviving recipient T cells and thymic progenitors. Alpha-beta T cells present about two months after transplant were reported to originate from several hundred expanded graft clones.

Researchers prepared the TCRbeta library using unique molecular identifiers, the study reports. MiXCR, applied by TCRdb to the PCR reads, yields one record per CDR3 protein. Of about 440,000 distinct CDR3 sequences listed, roughly 44% are singletons. This CDR3 region has 13 residues. Germline values: CDR1 DFQATT, CDR2 SNEGSKA (reference sequence). V lost 6 bases, J lost 11 bases, and 10 bases stayed unmatched. Comment on this clonotype: Its antigen is unknown.

This TCR was recovered from a girl between 2 and 10 years old with aplastic anemia, due to receive a stem cell transplant. The chain uses TRBV20-1 and TRBJ1-5; 10 bases are shared with TRBD1. The sample here was PBMCs, taken before TCRalphabeta/CD19-depleted stem cell transplant. CDR3 residues: CSATGTGDYAQHF. The CDR3 coding sequence is TGCAGTGCCACCGGGACAGGGGATTACGCCCAGCATTTT.